This T cell receptor beta chain is drawn from a study of OX40 agonist ivuxolimab in advanced cancers. In the study overall: Of the patients, three showed partial responses, one with hepatocellular carcinoma and two with cutaneous melanoma. Study-wide results and caveats: Low normalized T-cell clonal expansion was also seen in some nonresponders.

The CDR3 sequence is 14 residues long. V lost 0 bases, J lost 6 bases, and 10 bases lay in between. Germline values: CDR1 SGHRS, CDR2 YFSETQ. Exclusion of a patient followed from autoimmune disease history or systemic immunosuppression. On this clone: What it binds is not known.

Assay: immunoSEQ multiplex PCR; the TCRdb copy retains only in-frame clones and omits some. The repertoire holds 40,000 to 60,000 clones, with 85% to 95% as singletons. The TCR sequence derives from an adult with an advanced solid tumor such as melanoma, head and neck, liver or kidney cancer. The chain employs TRBV5-1 and TRBJ1-5; D might be TRBD1 (6 bases). The sample in question was CD4+ or CD8+ T cells sorted from blood, obtained in a trial of the OX40 agonist ivuxolimab. The DNA for the CDR3 is TGCGCCAGCAGCTTGGCCGGGGGCATTCAGCCCCAGCATTTT. This encodes CASSLAGGIQPQHF.